This T cell receptor beta chain was captured by sequencing in a study of T cell changes during pregnancy in multiple sclerosis. Only in-frame clones appear in the TCRdb table, and some are missing; sequencing was by immunoSEQ multiplex PCR. The sample includes tens of thousands of clones, approximately 94% of them seen just once. This TCR was sampled from a female donor with multiple sclerosis, enrolled in a pregnancy study. Sequenced here: CD4+ T cells from peripheral blood mononuclear cells, sampled in the second trimester of pregnancy.

CDR3 sequence (DNA): TGTGCCAGCAGTTTTCAGGGACAATCACCCCTCCACTTT. This gives the protein CASSFQGQSPLHF. The V gene is TRBV6-5, the J gene TRBJ1-6; the D gene is possibly TRBD1 (6 bases). The germline V and J ends were trimmed by 4 bases and 10 bases, with 11 bases remaining between them. Germline CDR1 MNHEY, CDR2 SVGAGI. The CDR3 extends over 13 amino acids.